This T cell receptor (beta chain) was found in a study of blood T cells in healthy people across ages. Then a second PCR, running about 6 to 12 cycles, was carried out with a sample-barcoded 5' primer and a J-beta primer mix. Every sample returned 2.5 million or more CDR3-containing paired-end reads. Via MiXCR, TCRdb re-called the 5' RACE reads, giving one row per CDR3 protein. The sample holds around 650,000 distinct CDR3 sequences, around 41% seen once. Study-wide points: Investigators treated diversity estimates from one million T cells as underestimates. Without sorted subsets, naive and antigen-experienced compartments could not be conclusively compared.

On this clonotype: Its antigen is not identified.

CDR3 length equals 12 residues. V lost 6 bases, J lost 1 base, and 7 bases lay in between. CDR1 is MNHEY and CDR2 is SVGAGI in the germline V gene. V is TRBV6-5 and J is TRBJ2-7; D may be TRBD1 (6 bases). The sequenced sample consisted of blood. This sequence originates from a man aged 80 or over in good health. The CDR3 DNA sequence: TGTGCCAGCAGGGGGGCTTCCTACGAGCAGTACTTC. Translated, it gives CASRGASYEQYF.